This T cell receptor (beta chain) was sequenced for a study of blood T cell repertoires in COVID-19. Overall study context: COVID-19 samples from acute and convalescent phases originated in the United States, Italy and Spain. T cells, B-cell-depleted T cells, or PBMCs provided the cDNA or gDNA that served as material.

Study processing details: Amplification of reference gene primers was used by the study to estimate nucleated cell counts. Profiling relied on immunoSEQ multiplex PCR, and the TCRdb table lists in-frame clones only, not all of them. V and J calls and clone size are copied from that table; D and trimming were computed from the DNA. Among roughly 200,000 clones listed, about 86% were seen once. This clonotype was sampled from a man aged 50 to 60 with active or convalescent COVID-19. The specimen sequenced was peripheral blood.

The CDR3 is CASRAPGGDTQYF. In DNA form, the CDR3 reads TGTGCCAGCAGGGCGCCCGGGGGAGATACGCAGTATTTT. J is TRBJ2-3 and V is TRBV6-4; D is possibly TRBD2 (6 bases). V was shortened by 6 bases and J by 5 bases, with 12 bases between the two germline ends. Germline V gives CDR1 MRHNA, CDR2 SNTAGT. The CDR3 extends over 13 amino acids.